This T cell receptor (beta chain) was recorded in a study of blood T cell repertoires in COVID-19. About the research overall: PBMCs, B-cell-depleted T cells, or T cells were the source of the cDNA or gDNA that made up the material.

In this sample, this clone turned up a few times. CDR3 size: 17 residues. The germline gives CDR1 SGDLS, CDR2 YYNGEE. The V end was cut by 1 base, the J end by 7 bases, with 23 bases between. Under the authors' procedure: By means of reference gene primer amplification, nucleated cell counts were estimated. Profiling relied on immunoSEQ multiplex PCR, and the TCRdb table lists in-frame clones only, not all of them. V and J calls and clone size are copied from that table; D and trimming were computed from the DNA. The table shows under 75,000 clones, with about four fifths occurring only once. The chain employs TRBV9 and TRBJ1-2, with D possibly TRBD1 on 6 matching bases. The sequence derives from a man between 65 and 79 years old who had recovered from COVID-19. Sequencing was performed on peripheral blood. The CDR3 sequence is CASSVRAQDGGLVGYTF. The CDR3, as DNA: TGTGCCAGCAGCGTAAGGGCTCAGGACGGGGGGCTCGTTGGCTACACCTTC. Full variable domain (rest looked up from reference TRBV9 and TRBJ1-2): DSGVTQTPKHLITATGQRVTLRCSPRSGDLSVYWYQQSLDQGLQFLIQYYNGEERAKGNILERFSAQQFPDLHSELNLSSLELGDSALYFCASSVRAQDGGLVGYTFGSGTRLTVV.